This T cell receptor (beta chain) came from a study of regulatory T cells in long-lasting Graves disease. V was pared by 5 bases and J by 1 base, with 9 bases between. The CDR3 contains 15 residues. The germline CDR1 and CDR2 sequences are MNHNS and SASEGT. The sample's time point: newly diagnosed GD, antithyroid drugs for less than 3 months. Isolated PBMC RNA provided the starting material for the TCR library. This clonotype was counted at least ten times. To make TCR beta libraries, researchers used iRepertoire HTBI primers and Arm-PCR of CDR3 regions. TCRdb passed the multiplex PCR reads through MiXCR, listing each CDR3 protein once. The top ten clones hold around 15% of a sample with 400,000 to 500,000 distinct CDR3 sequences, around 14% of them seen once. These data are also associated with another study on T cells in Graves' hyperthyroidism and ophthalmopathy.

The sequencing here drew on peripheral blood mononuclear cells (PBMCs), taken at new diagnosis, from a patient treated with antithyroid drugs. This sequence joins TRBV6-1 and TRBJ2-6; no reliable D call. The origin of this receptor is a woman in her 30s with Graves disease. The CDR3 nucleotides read TGTGCCAGCAGTCCCAGATCTTCTGGGGCCAACGTCCTGACTTTC. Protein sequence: CASSPRSSGANVLTF.